This is a list of T cell receptor beta chains from one sample in a study of cytomegalovirus exposure and HLA in healthy donors. The assay was immunoSEQ multiplex PCR, and TCRdb's table has in-frame clones only and misses some. The sample lists some 190,000 clones; around 76% were seen once. Input material: PBMCs. The origin of the receptors is a man aged 35-49 years in good health and CMV-seronegative. The CDR3 runs from the conserved cysteine through the conserved F or W. The D gene is left open where the match is weak. Clone size appears in some rows only: once, few, many, or a class for an expanded clone.

TRBV5-1	TRBJ2-2	-	TRBD2	TGCGCCAGCAGCATAGTAGCGGGAGCGAACACCGGGGAGCTGTTTTTT	CASSIVAGANTGELFF
TRBV5-1	TRBJ2-7	-	-	TGCGCCAGCAGTCGACGGGAGAGCTCCTACGAGCAGTACTTC	CASSRRESSYEQYF
TRBV5-4	TRBJ2-7	-	-	TGTACCAGCAGCTTTCTTTCGGGGGACGAGCAGTACTTC	CTSSFLSGDEQYF
TRBV2	TRBJ2-2	-	TRBD2	TGTGCCAGCGGGGGGGGGAACACCGGGGAGCTGTTTTTT	CASGGGNTGELFF
TRBV19	TRBJ2-6	once	-	TGTGCCAGTAGTATATTGAGGTCTGGGGCCAACGTCCTGACTTTC	CASSILRSGANVLTF
TRBV19	TRBJ1-5	few	-	TGTGCCAGTAGTATTGTCAGGGAATACAATCAGCCCCAGCATTTT	CASSIVREYNQPQHF
TRBV19	TRBJ2-2	-	-	TGTGCCAGTAGTACCACAGGTTACACCGGGGAGCTGTTTTTT	CASSTTGYTGELFF
TRBV25-1	TRBJ1-2	-	-	TGTGCCAGCAGGGGAGTTGGCTACACCTTC	CASRGVGYTF
TRBV9	TRBJ2-3	-	-	TGTGCCAGCAGCGTAAGAGGGGGGGCAGATACGCAGTATTTT	CASSVRGGADTQYF
TRBV25-1	TRBJ1-1	-	-	TGTGCCAGCAGTGAGGGCGGGGGGGTGACTGAAGCTTTCTTT	CASSEGGGVTEAFF
TRBV2	TRBJ1-4	-	-	TGTGCCAGCAGATTCGGGGGGAATGAAAAACTGTTTTTT	CASRFGGNEKLFF
TRBV23-1	TRBJ2-7	-	-	TGCGCCAGCAGGCGTCCTCCTGGGCAGTACTTC	CASRRPPGQYF
TRBV4-3	TRBJ1-1	-	-	TGCGCCAGCAGCCAAGGTTATAACACTGAAGCTTTCTTT	CASSQGYNTEAFF
TRBV5-1	TRBJ2-2	-	-	TGCGCCAGCAGCTTTGGCCGGGCGGGCACCGGGGAGCTGTTTTTT	CASSFGRAGTGELFF
TRBV6-5	TRBJ2-7	-	-	TGTGCCAGCAGTTTCGGAACAGGGGGGGACTCCTACGAGCAGTACTTC	CASSFGTGGDSYEQYF
TRBV5-6	TRBJ2-3	once	TRBD2	TGTGCCAGCAGCTTGACTAGCGGGAGGGTAGGAGATACGCAGTATTTT	CASSLTSGRVGDTQYF
TRBV28	TRBJ2-1	-	-	TGTGCCAGCAGGGGGGACTGGACCAATGAGCAGTTCTTC	CASRGDWTNEQFF
TRBV30	TRBJ1-5	few	TRBD1	TGTGCCTGGAGTGTACACAGGGGGCTTAGCAATCAGCCCCAGCATTTT	CAWSVHRGLSNQPQHF
TRBV6-7	TRBJ2-7	once	TRBD2	TGTGCCAGCACGAATGGTCAGGCTAGCGGGAGCTACGAGCAGTACTTC	CASTNGQASGSYEQYF
TRBV28	TRBJ2-6	-	-	TGTGCCAGCAGGGGACAAGGAAGCTCTGGGGCCAACGTCCTGACTTTC	CASRGQGSSGANVLTF
TRBV13	TRBJ2-7	few	TRBD2	TGTGCCAGCAGCTCCCTAGCGGGGAGAAACGAGCAGTACTTC	CASSSLAGRNEQYF
TRBV7-3	TRBJ2-3	-	TRBD2	TGTGCCAGCAGCCGAGGACTAGCGGGAGGATCTTATCCAGATACGCAGTATTTT	CASSRGLAGGSYPDTQYF
TRBV15	TRBJ1-5	-	TRBD1	TGTGCCACCAGCAGAGAACAGGGGGCAGTTGGCCAGCATTTT	CATSREQGAVGQHF
TRBV19	TRBJ2-2	-	TRBD2	TGTGCCAGTAGTATTTGGACTAGCGGGAGATTGGACACCGGGGAGCTGTTTTTT	CASSIWTSGRLDTGELFF
TRBV5-6	TRBJ1-3	few	-	TGTGCCAGCAGCTTGGGGCAGGGGCGAAGCTCTGGAAACACCATATATTTT	CASSLGQGRSSGNTIYF
TRBV5-6	TRBJ1-2	-	-	TGTGCCAGCAGCTCGGACGTCGGACAAATCTATGGCTACACCTTC	CASSSDVGQIYGYTF
TRBV5-4	TRBJ1-2	-	TRBD1	TGTGCCAGCAGCTCTGGACAGGGGGCGGGTGGCTACACCTTC	CASSSGQGAGGYTF
TRBV25-1	TRBJ2-1	-	TRBD2	TGTGCCAGCAGTGAGGTCTTGTCGGGAGGGCGGGAGCAGTTCTTC	CASSEVLSGGREQFF
TRBV30	TRBJ2-1	once	-	TGTGCCTGGAGTGTACAGTATGAGCAGTTCTTC	CAWSVQYEQFF
TRBV30	TRBJ1-2	-	-	TGTGCCTCTAGGGCGGACAGTTTAGGCTATGGCTACACCTTC	CASRADSLGYGYTF
TRBV21-1	TRBJ1-3	-	-	TGTGCCAGCAGCCCTTCTGCTGGAAACACCATATATTTT	CASSPSAGNTIYF
TRBV11-2	TRBJ2-1	-	-	TGTGCCAGCAGCTCCGGTCGGGGCAATGAGCAGTTCTTC	CASSSGRGNEQFF
TRBV5-1	TRBJ1-1	-	-	TGCGCCAGCAGCACACGAACAAGGGGCACTGAAGCTTTCTTT	CASSTRTRGTEAFF
TRBV29-1	TRBJ1-2	-	TRBD1	TGCAGCGCCGGGACAGGATATGGCTACACCTTC	CSAGTGYGYTF
TRBV5-1	TRBJ2-4	-	-	TGCGCCAGCAGCTTGGAGGGACTAGCCAAAAACATTCAGTACTTC	CASSLEGLAKNIQYF
TRBV4-2	TRBJ1-3	few	TRBD1	TGTGCCAGCAGCCAAGAAGGGACAGGGGGACCTGGAAACACCATATATTTT	CASSQEGTGGPGNTIYF
TRBV5-1	TRBJ1-5	-	TRBD1	TGCGCCAGCAGCATCGGACAGGGAGCAAATCAGCCCCAGCATTTT	CASSIGQGANQPQHF
TRBV7-3	TRBJ2-1	-	-	TGTGCCAGCAGCTTGAGGGTAGGAGGTGAGCAGTTCTTC	CASSLRVGGEQFF
TRBV7-6	TRBJ2-2	-	TRBD1	TGTGCCAGCAGCTTAGTGACAGGGGAGTTAACCGGGGAGCTGTTTTTT	CASSLVTGELTGELFF
TRBV29-1	TRBJ1-1	-	TRBD1	TGCAGCGTTGAGAAACAGGGGCGGGAAGCTTTCTTT	CSVEKQGREAFF
TRBV6-6	TRBJ2-7	-	-	TGTGCCACTCGTCCGCCCCCATCGGGCGAGCAGTACTTC	CATRPPPSGEQYF
TRBV7-9	TRBJ2-1	once	-	TGTGCCAGCAGCTTAGTAGGAGTGTTCTTC	CASSLVGVFF
TRBV5-1	TRBJ1-2	-	TRBD1	TGCGCCAGCAGCGACACAGGGGGCTATGGCTACACCTTC	CASSDTGGYGYTF
TRBV4-1	TRBJ2-3	-	TRBD2	TGCGCCAGCAGCCAAGGGAGAACTAGCGGCGGACTAGATACGCAGTATTTT	CASSQGRTSGGLDTQYF
TRBV4-1	TRBJ2-1	-	-	TGCGCCAGCAGCCAATCACCGGTCAATGAGCAGTTCTTC	CASSQSPVNEQFF
TRBV6-1	TRBJ2-4	few	TRBD1	TGTGCCAGCAGTGCTATACAGGGGCGGGACATTCAGTACTTC	CASSAIQGRDIQYF
TRBV5-1	TRBJ2-3	few	TRBD2	TGCGCCAGCAGCTCCCATACTAGCGGGGGTATCACAGATACGCAGTATTTT	CASSSHTSGGITDTQYF
TRBV11-3	TRBJ2-7	few	TRBD1	TGTGCCAGCAGCTTAGACGGACAGGGGCGCGAGCAGTACTTC	CASSLDGQGREQYF
TRBV6-4	TRBJ2-2	-	-	TGTGCCAGCAGTTCGGACAGAACCGGGGAGCTGTTTTTT	CASSSDRTGELFF
TRBV7-3	TRBJ2-5	few	TRBD2	TGTGCCAGCAGCTTGGGACTAGCGGGAGTAGGGGGACAAGAGACCCAGTACTTC	CASSLGLAGVGGQETQYF
TRBV4-1	TRBJ1-1	-	-	TGCGCCAGCAGCCAAGCGGGGTGGACTGAAGCTTTCTTT	CASSQAGWTEAFF
TRBV7-9	TRBJ2-3	-	TRBD2	TGTGCCAGCAGCTTAGGAGTCCAACTCGGGAGGGCCGGCACAGATACGCAGTATTTT	CASSLGVQLGRAGTDTQYF
TRBV30	TRBJ2-3	-	TRBD1	TGTGCCTGGAGTCCTCTAGGACAGGCCACAGATACGCAGTATTTT	CAWSPLGQATDTQYF
TRBV7-8	TRBJ1-2	few	TRBD1	TGTGCCAGCAGCGTATCTCGGGGGACAGGGTTAGCTAACTATGGCTACACCTTC	CASSVSRGTGLANYGYTF
TRBV4-1	TRBJ2-3	-	TRBD2	TGCGCCAGCACCGGGGGGGGCACAGATACGCAGTATTTT	CASTGGGTDTQYF
TRBV29-1	TRBJ1-1	-	TRBD1	TGCAGCGTGAGGGGGCTATGGGTTGAAGCTTTCTTT	CSVRGLWVEAFF